The present TCR beta chain was sequenced within a study of T cells in tuberculosis. Study information: Within 7 days of starting treatment, or before, PBMC were stored.

Indicated time point: new active TB diagnosis, blood taken before or within 7 days of starting treatment. Patients were newly diagnosed, HIV-seronegative, and aged 18 or older. Tuberculosis was confirmed by positive sputum smear and/or M. tuberculosis culture. The CDR3 consists of 16 residues. V gave up 4 bases and J gave up 7 bases; unmatched junction bases: 11. Germline CDR1 reads SGHTA; CDR2 reads FQGNSA. Profiling relied on immunoSEQ multiplex PCR, and the TCRdb table lists in-frame clones only, not all of them. The sample holds around 33,000 clones; about 85% are singletons and the top ten take roughly 5.7%.

The rearrangement joins TRBV7-2 to TRBJ1-5, with TRBD1 matching 9 bases. The TCR comes from an adult with tuberculosis. This sample comprised PBMCs, obtained at tuberculosis diagnosis. The CDR3 sequence is CASSSLQGAFDQPQHF. The CDR3 DNA sequence: TGTGCCAGCAGCTCGCTACAGGGGGCTTTCGACCAGCCCCAGCATTTT.